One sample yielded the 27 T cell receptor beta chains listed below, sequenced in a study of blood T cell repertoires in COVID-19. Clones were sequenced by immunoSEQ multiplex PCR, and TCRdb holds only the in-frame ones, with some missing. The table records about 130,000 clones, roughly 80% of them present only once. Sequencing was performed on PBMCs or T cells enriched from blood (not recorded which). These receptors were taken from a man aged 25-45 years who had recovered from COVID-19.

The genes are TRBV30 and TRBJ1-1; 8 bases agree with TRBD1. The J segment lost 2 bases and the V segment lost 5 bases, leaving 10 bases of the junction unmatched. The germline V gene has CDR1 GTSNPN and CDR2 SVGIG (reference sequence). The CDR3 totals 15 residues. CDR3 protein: CAWETKGQVNTEAFF. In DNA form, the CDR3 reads TGTGCCTGGGAGACGAAGGGACAGGTAAACACTGAAGCTTTCTTT.

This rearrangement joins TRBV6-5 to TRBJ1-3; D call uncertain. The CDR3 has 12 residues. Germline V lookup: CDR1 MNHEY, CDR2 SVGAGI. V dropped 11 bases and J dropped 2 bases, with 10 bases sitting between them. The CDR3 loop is CAWPRPGNTIYF. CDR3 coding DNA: TGTGCCTGGCCGAGGCCTGGAAACACCATATATTTT.

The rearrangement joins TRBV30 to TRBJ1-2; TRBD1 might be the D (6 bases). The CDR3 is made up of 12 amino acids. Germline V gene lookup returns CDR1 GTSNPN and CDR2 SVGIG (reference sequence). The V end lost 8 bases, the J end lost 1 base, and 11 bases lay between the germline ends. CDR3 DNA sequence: TGTGCCCGATCGGACAGTAACTATGGCTACACCTTC. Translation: CARSDSNYGYTF.

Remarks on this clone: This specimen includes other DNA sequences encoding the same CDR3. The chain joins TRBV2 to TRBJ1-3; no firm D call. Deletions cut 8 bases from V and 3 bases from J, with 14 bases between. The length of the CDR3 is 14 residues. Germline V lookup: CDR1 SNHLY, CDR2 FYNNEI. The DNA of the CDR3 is TGTGCCAGCGGAAGAGGAGGCATTGGAAACACCATATATTTT. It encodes CASGRGGIGNTIYF.

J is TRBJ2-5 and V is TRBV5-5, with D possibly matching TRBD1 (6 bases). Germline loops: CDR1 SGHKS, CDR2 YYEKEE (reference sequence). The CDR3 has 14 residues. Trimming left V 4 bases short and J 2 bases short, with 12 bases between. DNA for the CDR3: TGTGCCAGCAGCCGGGACATCGGACAAGAGACCCAGTACTTC. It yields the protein CASSRDIGQETQYF.

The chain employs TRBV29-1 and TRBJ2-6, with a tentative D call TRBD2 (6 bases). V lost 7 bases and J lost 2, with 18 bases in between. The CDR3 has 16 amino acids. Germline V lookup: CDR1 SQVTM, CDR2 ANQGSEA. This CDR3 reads CSAILTPGAGANVLTF. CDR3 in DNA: TGCAGCGCAATACTAACTCCGGGGGCTGGGGCCAACGTCCTGACTTTC.

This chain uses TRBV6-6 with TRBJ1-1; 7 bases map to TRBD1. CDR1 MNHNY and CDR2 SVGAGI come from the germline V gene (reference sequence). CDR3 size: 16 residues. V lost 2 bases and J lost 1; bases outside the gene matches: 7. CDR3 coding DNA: TGTGCCAGCAGTTACGATCAGGGGGTAGGGAACACTGAAGCTTTCTTT. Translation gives CASSYDQGVGNTEAFF.

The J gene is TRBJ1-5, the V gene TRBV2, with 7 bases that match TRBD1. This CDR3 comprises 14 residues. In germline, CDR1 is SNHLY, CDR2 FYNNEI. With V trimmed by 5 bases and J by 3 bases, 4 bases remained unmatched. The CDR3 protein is CASSKQGPNQPQHF. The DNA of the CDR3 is TGTGCCAGCAGTAAACAGGGGCCCAATCAGCCCCAGCATTTT.

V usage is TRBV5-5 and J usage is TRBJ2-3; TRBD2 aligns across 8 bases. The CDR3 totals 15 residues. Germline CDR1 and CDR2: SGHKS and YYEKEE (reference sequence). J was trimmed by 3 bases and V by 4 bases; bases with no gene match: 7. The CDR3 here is CASSLTGLVTDTQYF. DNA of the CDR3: TGTGCCAGCAGCCTCACGGGACTAGTTACAGATACGCAGTATTTT.

CDR3 coding DNA: TGCGCCAGCAGCTTGGCAGGGGGGTCGGCTAGCCAGACCCAGTACTTC. Protein product: CASSLAGGSASQTQYF. V is TRBV5-1 and J is TRBJ2-5; D is perhaps TRBD1 (7 bases). The CDR3 length is 16 residues. Germline V gives CDR1 SGHRS, CDR2 YFSETQ. V was cut by 0 bases and J by 6 bases, with 18 bases left in between.

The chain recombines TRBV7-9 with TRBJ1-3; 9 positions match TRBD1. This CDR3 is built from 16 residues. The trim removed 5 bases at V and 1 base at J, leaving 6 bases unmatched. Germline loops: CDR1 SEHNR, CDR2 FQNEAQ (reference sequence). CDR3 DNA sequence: TGTGCCAGCAGCCTCTCGGGGACAGGGTCTGGAAACACCATATATTTT. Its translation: CASSLSGTGSGNTIYF.

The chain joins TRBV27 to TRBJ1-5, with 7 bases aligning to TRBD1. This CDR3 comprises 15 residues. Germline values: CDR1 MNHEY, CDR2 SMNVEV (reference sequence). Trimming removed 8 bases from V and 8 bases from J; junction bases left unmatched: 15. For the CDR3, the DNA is TGTGCCAGCCGACCGGGACAGCATACATTGGAGCCCCAGCATTTT. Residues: CASRPGQHTLEPQHF.

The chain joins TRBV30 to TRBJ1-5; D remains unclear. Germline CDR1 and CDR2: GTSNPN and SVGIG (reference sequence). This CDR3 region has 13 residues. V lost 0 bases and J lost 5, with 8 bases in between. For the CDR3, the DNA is TGTGCCTGGAGTGTTGGGAGCGATCAGCCCCAGCATTTT. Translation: CAWSVGSDQPQHF. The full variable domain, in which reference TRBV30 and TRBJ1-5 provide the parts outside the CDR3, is SQTIHQWPATLVQPVGSPLSLECTVEGTSNPNLYWYRQAAGRGLQLLFYSVGIGQISSEVPQNLSASRPQDRQFILSSKKLLLSDSGFYLCAWSVGSDQPQHFGDGTRLSIL.

CDR3 loop: CAISDGGRWSPTEISGNTIYF. The CDR3 bases are TGTGCCATCAGTGACGGGGGGAGATGGTCTCCAACCGAAATCTCTGGAAACACCATATATTTT. The V and J genes are TRBV10-3 and TRBJ1-3; D may be TRBD1 (5 bases). V was trimmed by 3 bases and J by 0 bases, leaving 27 bases between them. The germline gives CDR1 ENHRY, CDR2 SYGVKD. This CDR3 contains 21 residues.

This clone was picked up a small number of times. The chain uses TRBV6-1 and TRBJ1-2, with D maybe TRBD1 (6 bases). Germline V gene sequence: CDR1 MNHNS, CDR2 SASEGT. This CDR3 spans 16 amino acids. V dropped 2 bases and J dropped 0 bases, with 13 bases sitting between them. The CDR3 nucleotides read TGTGCCAGCAGTGAACTAGTCCAGGGGCCTAACTATGGCTACACCTTC. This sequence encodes CASSELVQGPNYGYTF.

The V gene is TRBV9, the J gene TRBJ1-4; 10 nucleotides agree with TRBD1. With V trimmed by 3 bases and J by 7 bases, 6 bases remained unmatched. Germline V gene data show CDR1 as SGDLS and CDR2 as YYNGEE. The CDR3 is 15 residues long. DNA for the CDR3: TGTGCCAGCAGCGCCGGACAGGGGGTTCTTGAAAAACTGTTTTTT. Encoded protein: CASSAGQGVLEKLFF.

The CDR3 DNA reads TGTGCCAGCAGCCTGGGGGGGAGGCAAGAGACCCAGTACTTC. Translation: CASSLGGRQETQYF. This rearrangement joins TRBV7-2 to TRBJ2-5, with 7 bases that match TRBD2. Trimming cost V 5 bases and J 2 bases; bases outside gene matches: 5. In germline, CDR1 is SGHTA, CDR2 FQGNSA. The CDR3 is 14 residues long.

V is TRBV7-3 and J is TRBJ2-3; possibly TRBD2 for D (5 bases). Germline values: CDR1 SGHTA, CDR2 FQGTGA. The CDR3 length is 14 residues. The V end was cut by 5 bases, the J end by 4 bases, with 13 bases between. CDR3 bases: TGTGCCAGCAGCCCGACTAAGGCCTCAGATACGCAGTATTTT. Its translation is CASSPTKASDTQYF.

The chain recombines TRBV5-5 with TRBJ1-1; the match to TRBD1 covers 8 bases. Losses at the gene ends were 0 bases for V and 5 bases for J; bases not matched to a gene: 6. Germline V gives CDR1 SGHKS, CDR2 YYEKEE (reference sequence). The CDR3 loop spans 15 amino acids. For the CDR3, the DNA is TGTGCCAGCAGCTTGGAAGGACAGGGAGTTACTGAAGCTTTCTTT. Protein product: CASSLEGQGVTEAFF.

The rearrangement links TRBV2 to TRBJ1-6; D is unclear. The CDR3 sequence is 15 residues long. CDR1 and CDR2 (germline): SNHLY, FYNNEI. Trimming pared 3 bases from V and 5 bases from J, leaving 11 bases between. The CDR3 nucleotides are TGTGCCAGCAGTGATGAACAGTGGAATAATTCACCCCTCCACTTT. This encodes CASSDEQWNNSPLHF.

The DNA for the CDR3 is TGTGCCAGCAGCGGGGGGATAGGGACCTGGTCAACTAATGAAAAACTGTTTTTT. Its protein is CASSGGIGTWSTNEKLFF. The J gene is TRBJ1-4, the V gene TRBV7-9; weak D call: TRBD1 (5 bases). CDR3 length equals 18 residues. Germline CDR1 and CDR2: SEHNR and FQNEAQ (reference sequence). V dropped 5 bases and J dropped 0 bases, with 19 bases sitting between them.

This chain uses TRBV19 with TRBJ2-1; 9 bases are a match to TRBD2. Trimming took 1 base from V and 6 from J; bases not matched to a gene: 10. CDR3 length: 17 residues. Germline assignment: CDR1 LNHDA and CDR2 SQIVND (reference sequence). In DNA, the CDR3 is TGTGCCAGTAGTATAGCCAGCGGGGGGCATGGGGTCAATGAGCAGTTCTTC. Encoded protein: CASSIASGGHGVNEQFF.

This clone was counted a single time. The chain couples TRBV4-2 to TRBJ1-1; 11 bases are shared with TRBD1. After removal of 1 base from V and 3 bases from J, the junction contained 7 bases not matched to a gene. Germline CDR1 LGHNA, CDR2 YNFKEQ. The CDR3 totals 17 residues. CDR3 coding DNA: TGTGCCAGCAGCCAAGGGACAGGGGGCTTATTGGACACTGAAGCTTTCTTT. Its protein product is CASSQGTGGLLDTEAFF.

CDR3 residues: CASSQTASSPLHF. CDR3 sequence (DNA): TGTGCCAGCAGCCAAACAGCATCATCACCCCTCCACTTT. The chain has TRBV5-5 and TRBJ1-6, with D unresolved. CDR1 is SGHKS, CDR2 YYEKEE, per germline (reference sequence). V dropped 4 bases and J dropped 10 bases, with 12 bases sitting between them. The CDR3 consists of 13 residues.

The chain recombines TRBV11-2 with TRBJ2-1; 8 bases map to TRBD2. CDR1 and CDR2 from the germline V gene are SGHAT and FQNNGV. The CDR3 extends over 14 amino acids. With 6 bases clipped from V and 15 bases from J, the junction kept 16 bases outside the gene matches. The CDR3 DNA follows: TGTGCCAGCAGTCCCGGGTTAGCGGGATGGGGGGGGTTCTTC. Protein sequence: CASSPGLAGWGGFF.

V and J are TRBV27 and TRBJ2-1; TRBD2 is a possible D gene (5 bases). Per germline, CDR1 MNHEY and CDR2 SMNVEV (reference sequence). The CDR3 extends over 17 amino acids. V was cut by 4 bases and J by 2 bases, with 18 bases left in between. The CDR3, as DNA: TGTGCCAGCAGTTCCTCGAGGGCCCCGAACCCCTACAATGAGCAGTTCTTC. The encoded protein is CASSSSRAPNPYNEQFF.

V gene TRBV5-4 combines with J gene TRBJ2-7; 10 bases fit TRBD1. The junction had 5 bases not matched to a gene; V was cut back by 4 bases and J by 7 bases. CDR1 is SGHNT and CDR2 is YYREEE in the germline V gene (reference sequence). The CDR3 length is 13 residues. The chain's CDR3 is CASSRDRGGEQYV. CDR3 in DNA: TGTGCCAGCAGCCGGGACAGGGGTGGTGAGCAGTACGTC.